This T cell receptor beta chain was captured by sequencing in a study of kidney transplant recipient with SARS-CoV-2 infection. This clonotype was counted at least ten times. TCRdb recomputed calls from the reads with MiXCR, one row per CDR3 protein. The sample carries approximately 240,000 distinct CDR3 sequences, 29% recorded once. The ends were cut back, 2 bases at V and 0 bases at J, with 10 bases in the middle. The CDR3 loop spans 15 amino acids. V and J are TRBV12-3 or TRBV12-4 and TRBJ2-5; the D gene is possibly TRBD1 (6 bases). The clonotype comes from a male patient in his thirties who had COVID-19 and was a kidney transplant recipient. Some T cells may originate from the graft donor. The sample was a blood sample, taken at baseline and on day 111 from a kidney transplant recipient. The CDR3 coding sequence is TGTGCCAGCAGTTTACACGGACAGTACCAAGAGACCCAGTACTTC. It translates to CASSLHGQYQETQYF.